One sample yielded the 14 T cell receptor beta chains listed below, sequenced in a study of shared clonotypes between healthy human individuals. Some clones are missing from TCRdb's copy, which holds only in-frame ones; the method was immunoSEQ multiplex PCR. The repertoire consists of about 580,000 clones, with 95% to 98% occurring once and the leading ten covering 0.3%. Naive CD8 cells lacked CD45RO, underwent positive selection for CCR7 and left out terminally differentiated effector memory CD45RA+ cells. The sample comprised naive CD8+ T cells sorted from blood. These receptors all come from a man aged 25-40 years in good health.

In this sample, this clone turned up once. This chain connects TRBV4-3 to TRBJ1-1; 7 bases fit TRBD1. CDR1 LGHNA and CDR2 YSLEER come from the germline V gene. Trimming cost V 0 bases and J 4 bases; bases outside gene matches: 11. This CDR3 is 17 amino acids long. The CDR3 here is CASSQEDRARMGTEAFF. The CDR3 bases are TGCGCCAGCAGCCAAGAAGACAGGGCAAGGATGGGCACTGAAGCTTTCTTT.

The chain joins TRBV15 to TRBJ2-7; TRBD2 matches 9 bases. This CDR3 spans 18 amino acids. Trimming cost V 5 bases and J 5 bases; bases outside gene matches: 19. Germline V CDR1 and CDR2: LNHNV, YYDKDF (reference sequence). CDR3 residues: CATSSAVQPGLATHEQYF. The CDR3 nucleotides read TGTGCCACCAGCTCGGCGGTACAACCGGGACTAGCTACGCACGAGCAGTACTTC.

A single count supports this clone. The rearrangement links TRBV14 to TRBJ2-7; 9 bases map to TRBD2. CDR1 is SGHDN, CDR2 FVKESK, per germline. V trimming: 5 bases; J trimming: 2 bases; junction bases outside the gene matches: 13. The CDR3 is 17 residues long. CDR3 bases: TGTGCCAGCAGCAGCGTGGCTAGCGGGATGCCCCCCTACGAGCAGTACTTC. Its protein product is CASSSVASGMPPYEQYF. The full variable domain, with the rest looked up from reference TRBV14 and TRBJ2-7, is EAGVTQFPSHSVIEKGQTVTLRCDPISGHDNLYWYRRVMGKEIKFLLHFVKESKQDESGMPNNRFLAERTGGTYSTLKVQPAELEDSGVYFCASSSVASGMPPYEQYFGPGTRLTVT.

The chain recombines TRBV11-2 with TRBJ1-4, with 7 bases matching TRBD1. Germline-derived CDR1 and CDR2 are SGHAT and FQNNGV. This CDR3 has 14 amino acids. After removal of 5 bases from V and 4 bases from J, the junction contained 4 bases not matched to a gene. CDR3 protein: CASSKGDSNEKLFF. The CDR3 DNA is TGTGCCAGCAGCAAAGGGGACAGTAATGAAAAACTGTTTTTT.

This chain's CDR3 is CASSLGIRTGGYEQYF. As DNA, the CDR3 is TGTGCCAGCAGCTTAGGGATTCGGACAGGGGGCTACGAGCAGTACTTC. The chain joins TRBV7-2 to TRBJ2-7; 10 bases agree with TRBD1. Germline loops: CDR1 SGHTA, CDR2 FQGNSA. CDR3 length equals 16 residues. With V trimmed by 1 base and J by 3 bases, 6 bases remained unmatched.

This chain links TRBV19 with TRBJ2-7, with D perhaps matching TRBD2 (6 bases). The V gene's germline CDR1 is LNHDA and CDR2 SQIVND (reference sequence). The CDR3 spans 14 residues. V was shortened by 1 base and J by 2 bases, with 9 bases between the two germline ends. CDR3 nucleotides: TGTGCCAGTAGTATAGGGGCGGGGCCCTACGAGCAGTACTTC. Amino acids: CASSIGAGPYEQYF.

The V and J genes are TRBV7-3 and TRBJ1-1; no clear D gene. V was trimmed by 2 bases and J by 2 bases, leaving 6 bases between them. The CDR3 consists of 13 residues. CDR1 is SGHTA and CDR2 is FQGTGA in the germline V gene. CDR3 residues: CASSLWENTEAFF. The CDR3 DNA reads as TGTGCCAGCAGCTTATGGGAAAACACTGAAGCTTTCTTT. Based on the CDR3 plus reference TRBV7-3 and TRBJ1-1, the full variable domain is GAGVSQTPSNKVTEKGKYVELRCDPISGHTALYWYRQSLGQGPEFLIYFQGTGAADDSGLPNDRFFAVRPEGSVSTLKIQRTERGDSAVYLCASSLWENTEAFFGQGTRLTVV.

The rearrangement joins TRBV7-9 to TRBJ2-2; the D is unclear. V was trimmed by 9 bases and J by 1 base, leaving 6 bases between them. CDR3 size: 12 residues. CDR1 SEHNR and CDR2 FQNEAQ come from the germline V gene (reference sequence). DNA of the CDR3: TGTGCCAGTATATGGAACACCGGGGAGCTGTTTTTT. As protein: CASIWNTGELFF.

This chain joins TRBV7-9 and TRBJ2-6, with D perhaps TRBD1 (6 bases). Germline CDR1 reads SEHNR; CDR2 reads FQNEAQ (reference sequence). V was cut by 7 bases and J by 1 base, with 17 bases left in between. The CDR3 consists of 17 residues. CDR3 loop: CASTGLTGPSGANVLTF. The CDR3 DNA follows: TGTGCCAGCACTGGGCTGACAGGCCCTTCTGGGGCCAACGTCCTGACTTTC.

This clone was recorded only once. Within the sample, other DNA sequences also encode this same CDR3. This sequence joins TRBV30 and TRBJ1-1; no clear D. This CDR3 comprises 13 residues. Germline assignment: CDR1 GTSNPN and CDR2 SVGIG (reference sequence). V was trimmed by 0 bases and J by 2 bases, leaving 7 bases between them. The CDR3 region is CAWSVGPNTEAFF. DNA for the CDR3: TGTGCCTGGAGTGTAGGCCCAAACACTGAAGCTTTCTTT. Complete variable domain (other parts from reference TRBV30 and TRBJ1-1): SQTIHQWPATLVQPVGSPLSLECTVEGTSNPNLYWYRQAAGRGLQLLFYSVGIGQISSEVPQNLSASRPQDRQFILSSKKLLLSDSGFYLCAWSVGPNTEAFFGQGTRLTVV.

Note on this clone: The junction departs from germline at one end; a sequencing error may be responsible. V and J are TRBV7-8 and TRBJ2-7; 8 bases line up with TRBD2. The germline V gene encodes CDR1 SGHVS and CDR2 FQNEAQ. CDR3 length: 16 residues. Here the CDR3 DNA reads TGTGCCACCAGCAATTGGGAGCGGGAGCACGTCTACGAGCAGTACTTC. This translates into CATSNWEREHVYEQYF.

The chain links TRBV27 to TRBJ2-7; TRBD1 is a possible D gene (6 bases). Germline CDR1 is MNHEY and CDR2 is SMNVEV (reference sequence). The CDR3 is 14 amino acids. V gave up 2 bases and J gave up 2 bases, with 10 bases separating them. Here the CDR3 reads CASSLKGQTYEQYF. Here the CDR3 DNA reads TGTGCCAGCAGTTTAAAAGGACAGACCTACGAGCAGTACTTC.

The rearrangement links TRBV27 to TRBJ2-1; 9 positions match TRBD2. Germline CDR1 reads MNHEY; CDR2 reads SMNVEV (reference sequence). The CDR3 runs to 16 residues. V lost 0 bases to trimming and J lost 0 bases; unmatched junction nucleotides: 0. CDR3 DNA: TGTGCCAGCAGTTTATCGACTAGCGGCTCCTACAATGAGCAGTTCTTC. This translates into CASSLSTSGSYNEQFF.

This chain's CDR3 is CASSLYATSIYEQYF. In nucleotides, the CDR3 is TGTGCCAGCAGCTTATACGCCACATCAATTTACGAGCAGTACTTC. The chain couples TRBV7-8 to TRBJ2-7; D is uncertain. Germline values: CDR1 SGHVS, CDR2 FQNEAQ. This CDR3 is 15 amino acids long. V lost 2 bases and J 4 bases, leaving 15 bases between the germline ends. Complete variable domain (other parts from reference TRBV7-8 and TRBJ2-7): GAGVSQSPRYKVAKRGQDVALRCDPISGHVSLFWYQQALGQGPEFLTYFQNEAQLDKSGLPSDRFFAERPEGSVSTLKIQRTQQEDSAVYLCASSLYATSIYEQYFGPGTRLTVT.